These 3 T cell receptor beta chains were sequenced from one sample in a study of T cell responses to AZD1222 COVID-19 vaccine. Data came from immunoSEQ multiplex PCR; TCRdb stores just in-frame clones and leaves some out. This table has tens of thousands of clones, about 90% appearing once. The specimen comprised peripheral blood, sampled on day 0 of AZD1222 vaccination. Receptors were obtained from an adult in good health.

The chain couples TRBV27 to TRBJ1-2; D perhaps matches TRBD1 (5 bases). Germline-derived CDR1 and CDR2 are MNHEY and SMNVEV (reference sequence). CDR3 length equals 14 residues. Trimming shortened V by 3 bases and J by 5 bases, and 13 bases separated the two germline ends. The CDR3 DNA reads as TGTGCCAGCAGTTTGAGGGGAGGATGGTATGGCTACACCTTC. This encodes CASSLRGGWYGYTF.

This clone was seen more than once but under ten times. The CDR3 here is CASAHGLSSYNEQFF. The CDR3 DNA sequence: TGTGCCAGCGCCCACGGACTCAGCTCCTACAATGAGCAGTTCTTC. The chain uses TRBV28 and TRBJ2-1; possibly TRBD2 for D (5 bases). This CDR3 spans 15 amino acids. Trimming removed 8 bases from V and 0 bases from J, with 14 bases in between. The V gene's germline CDR1 is MDHEN and CDR2 SYDVKM.

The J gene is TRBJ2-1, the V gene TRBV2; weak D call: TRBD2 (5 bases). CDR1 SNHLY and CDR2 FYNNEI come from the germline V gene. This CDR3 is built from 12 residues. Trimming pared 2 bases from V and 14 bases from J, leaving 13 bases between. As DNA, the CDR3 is TGTGCCAGCAGTGAAAGGTCGGACTTTGAGTTCTTC. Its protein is CASSERSDFEFF.